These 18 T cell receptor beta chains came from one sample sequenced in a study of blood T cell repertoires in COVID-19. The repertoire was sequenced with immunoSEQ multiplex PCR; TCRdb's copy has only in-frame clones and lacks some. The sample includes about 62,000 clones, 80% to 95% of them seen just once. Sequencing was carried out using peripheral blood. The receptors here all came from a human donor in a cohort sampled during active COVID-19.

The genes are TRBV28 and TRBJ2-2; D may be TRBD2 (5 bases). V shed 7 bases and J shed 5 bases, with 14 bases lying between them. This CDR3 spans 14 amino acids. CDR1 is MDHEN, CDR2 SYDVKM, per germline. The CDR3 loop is CASTVNSGTGELFF. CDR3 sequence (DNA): TGTGCCAGCACCGTGAATTCGGGGACCGGGGAGCTGTTTTTT.

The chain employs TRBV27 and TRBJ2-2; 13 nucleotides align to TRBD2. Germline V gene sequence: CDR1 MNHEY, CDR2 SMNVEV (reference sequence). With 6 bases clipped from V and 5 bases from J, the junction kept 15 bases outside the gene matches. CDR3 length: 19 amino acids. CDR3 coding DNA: TGTGCCAGCAGGACGGGCCTCTTAACTAGCGGGAGGGGAACCGGGGAGCTGTTTTTT. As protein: CASRTGLLTSGRGTGELFF.

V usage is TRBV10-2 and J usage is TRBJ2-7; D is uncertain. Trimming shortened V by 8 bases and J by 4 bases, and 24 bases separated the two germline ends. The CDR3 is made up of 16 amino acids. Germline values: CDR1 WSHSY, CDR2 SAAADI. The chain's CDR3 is CASGSPGVKSRYEQYF. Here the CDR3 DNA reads TGCGCCAGCGGGTCGCCGGGTGTCAAAAGTAGGTACGAGCAGTACTTC.

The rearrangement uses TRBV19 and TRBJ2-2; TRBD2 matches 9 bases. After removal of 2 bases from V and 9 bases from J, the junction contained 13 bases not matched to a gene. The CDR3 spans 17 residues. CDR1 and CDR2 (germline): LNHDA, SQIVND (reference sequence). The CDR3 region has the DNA TGTGCCAGTAGTATAACGCCCTCTCGCGGGGGGGGGCGGGAGCTGTTTTTT. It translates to CASSITPSRGGGRELFF.

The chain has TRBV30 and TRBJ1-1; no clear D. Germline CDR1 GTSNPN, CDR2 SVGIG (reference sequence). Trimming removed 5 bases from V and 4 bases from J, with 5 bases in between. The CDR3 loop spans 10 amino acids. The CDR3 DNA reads TGTGCCTGGCCCGGCACTGAAGCTTTCTTT. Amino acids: CAWPGTEAFF.

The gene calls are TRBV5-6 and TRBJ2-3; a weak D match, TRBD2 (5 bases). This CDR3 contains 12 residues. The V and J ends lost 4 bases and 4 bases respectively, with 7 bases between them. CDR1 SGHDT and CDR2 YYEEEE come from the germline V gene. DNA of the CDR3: TGTGCCAGCAGCCCGGGGTCAGATACGCAGTATTTT. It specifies CASSPGSDTQYF.

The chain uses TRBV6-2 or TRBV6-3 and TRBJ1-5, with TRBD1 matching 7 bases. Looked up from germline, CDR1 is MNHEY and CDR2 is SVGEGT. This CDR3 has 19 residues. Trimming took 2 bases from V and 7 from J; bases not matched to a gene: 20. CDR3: CASSYGIFLGQPPRQPQHF. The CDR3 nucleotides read TGTGCCAGCAGTTACGGAATATTTTTGGGACAGCCCCCTCGACAGCCCCAGCATTTT.

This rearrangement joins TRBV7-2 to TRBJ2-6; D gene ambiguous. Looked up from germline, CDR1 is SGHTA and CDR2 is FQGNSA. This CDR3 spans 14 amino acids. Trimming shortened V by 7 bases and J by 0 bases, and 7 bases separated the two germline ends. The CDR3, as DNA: TGTGCCAGCACAGGCAGCTCTGGGGCCAACGTCCTGACTTTC. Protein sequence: CASTGSSGANVLTF.

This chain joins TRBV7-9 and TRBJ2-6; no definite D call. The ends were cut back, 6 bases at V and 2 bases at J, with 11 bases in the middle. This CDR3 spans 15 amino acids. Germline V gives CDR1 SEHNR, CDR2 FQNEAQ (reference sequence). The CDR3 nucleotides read TGTGCCAGCAGGAGCCCGTTGGCTGGGGCCAACGTCCTGACTTTC. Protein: CASRSPLAGANVLTF.

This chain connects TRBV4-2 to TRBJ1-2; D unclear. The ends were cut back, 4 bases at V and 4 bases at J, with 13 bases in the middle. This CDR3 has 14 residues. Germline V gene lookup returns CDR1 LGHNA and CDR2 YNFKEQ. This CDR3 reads CASSREERIYGYTF. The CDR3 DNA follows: TGTGCCAGCAGCCGCGAGGAACGGATCTATGGCTACACCTTC.

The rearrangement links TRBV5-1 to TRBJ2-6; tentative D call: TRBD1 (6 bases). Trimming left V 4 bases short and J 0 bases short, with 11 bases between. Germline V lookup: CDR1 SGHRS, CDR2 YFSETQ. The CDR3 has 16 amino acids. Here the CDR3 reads CASSPDSRSGANVLTF. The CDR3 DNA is TGCGCCAGCAGCCCGGACAGCCGCTCTGGGGCCAACGTCCTGACTTTC.

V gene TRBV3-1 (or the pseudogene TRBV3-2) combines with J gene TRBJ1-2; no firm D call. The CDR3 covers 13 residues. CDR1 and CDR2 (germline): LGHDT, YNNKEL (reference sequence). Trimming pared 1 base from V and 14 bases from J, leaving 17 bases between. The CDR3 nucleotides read TGTGCCAGCAGCCAAGTAGGCCCAATGGCTAGGACCTTC. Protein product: CASSQVGPMARTF.

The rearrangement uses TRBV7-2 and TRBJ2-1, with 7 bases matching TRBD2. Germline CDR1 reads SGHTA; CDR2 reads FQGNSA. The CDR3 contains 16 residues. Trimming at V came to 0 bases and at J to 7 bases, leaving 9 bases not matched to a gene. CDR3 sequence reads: CASSLATTSIKNEQFF. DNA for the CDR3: TGTGCCAGCAGCTTAGCAACGACTAGCATAAAGAATGAGCAGTTCTTC.

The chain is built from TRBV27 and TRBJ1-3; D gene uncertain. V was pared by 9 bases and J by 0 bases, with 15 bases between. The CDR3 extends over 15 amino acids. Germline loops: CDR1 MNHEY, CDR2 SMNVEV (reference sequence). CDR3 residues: CARFGEGHSGNTIYF. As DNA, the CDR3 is TGTGCCAGGTTTGGCGAGGGCCACTCTGGAAACACCATATATTTT.

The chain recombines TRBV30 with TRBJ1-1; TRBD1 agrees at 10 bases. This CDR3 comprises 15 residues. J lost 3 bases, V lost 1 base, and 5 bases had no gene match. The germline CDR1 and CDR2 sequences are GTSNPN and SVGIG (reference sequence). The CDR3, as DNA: TGTGCCTGGAGTGGGGACAGGGGAGGATACACTGAAGCTTTCTTT. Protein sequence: CAWSGDRGGYTEAFF.

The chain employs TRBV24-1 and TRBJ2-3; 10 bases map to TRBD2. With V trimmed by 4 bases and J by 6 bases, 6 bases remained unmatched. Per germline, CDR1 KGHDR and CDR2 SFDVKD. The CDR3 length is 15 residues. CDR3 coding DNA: TGTGCCACCAGTGAGCCTAGCGGGAGAGGGGATACGCAGTATTTT. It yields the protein CATSEPSGRGDTQYF.

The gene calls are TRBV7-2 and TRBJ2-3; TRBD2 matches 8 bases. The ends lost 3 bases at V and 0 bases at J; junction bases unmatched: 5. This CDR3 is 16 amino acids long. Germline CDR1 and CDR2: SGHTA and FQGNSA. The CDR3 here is CASSFRLAISTDTQYF. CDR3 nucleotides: TGTGCCAGCAGCTTCCGACTAGCGATTAGCACAGATACGCAGTATTTT. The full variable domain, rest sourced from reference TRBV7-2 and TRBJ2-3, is GAGVSQSPSNKVTEKGKDVELRCDPISGHTALYWYRQSLGQGLEFLIYFQGNSAPDKSGLPSDRFSAERTGGSVSTLTIQRTQQEDSAVYLCASSFRLAISTDTQYFGPGTRLTVL.

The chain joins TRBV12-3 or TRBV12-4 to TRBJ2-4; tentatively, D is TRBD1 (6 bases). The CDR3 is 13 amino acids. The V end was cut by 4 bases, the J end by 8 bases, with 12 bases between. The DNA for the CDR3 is TGTGCCAGCAGTTCAAGGGGGTGGGACATTCAGTACTTC. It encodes CASSSRGWDIQYF.